Shown below are 20 T cell receptor beta chains from a single sample sequenced in a study of T cells after somatic rescue of genetic block. Profiled with immunoSEQ multiplex PCR; TCRdb holds only in-frame clones, not every one. The sample holds 12,000 to 15,000 clones; over 70% are singletons and the top ten take approximately 14%. Sequenced sample: peripheral blood mononuclear cells (PBMCs). Receptor source: a boy aged 10-17 years.

The V gene is TRBV6-6, the J gene TRBJ1-5; maybe TRBD1 (6 bases). With 4 bases removed from V and 4 bases from J, the gap between germline ends came to 11 bases. Germline V lookup: CDR1 MNHNY, CDR2 SVGAGI (reference sequence). CDR3 length: 14 amino acids. The CDR3, as DNA: TGTGCCAGCAGTTTGGACAGATATAATCAGCCCCAGCATTTT. This encodes CASSLDRYNQPQHF.

This clone was detected only a few times. This chain links TRBV5-1 with TRBJ2-7; TRBD2 is a possible D gene (5 bases). Trimming pared 1 base from V and 7 bases from J, leaving 12 bases between. The germline V gene encodes CDR1 SGHRS and CDR2 YFSETQ. This CDR3 spans 13 amino acids. The CDR3 here is CASSLYGRAEQYF. The CDR3 DNA is TGCGCCAGCAGCTTGTATGGGAGAGCGGAGCAGTACTTC.

This chain connects TRBV4-1 to TRBJ2-7, with TRBD1 identical over 8 bases. The CDR3 loop spans 13 amino acids. The germline V gene has CDR1 MGHRA and CDR2 YSYEKL. The trim removed 6 bases at V and 7 bases at J, leaving 8 bases unmatched. The CDR3 is CASRGTGPGEQYF. The CDR3 DNA is TGCGCCAGCAGGGGGACAGGCCCCGGGGAGCAGTACTTC.

V is TRBV19 and J is TRBJ2-5; 7 positions match TRBD2. This CDR3 comprises 15 residues. CDR1 and CDR2 from the germline V gene are LNHDA and SQIVND (reference sequence). J was trimmed by 5 bases and V by 7 bases; bases with no gene match: 13. This CDR3 reads CASTERGALRETQYF. The CDR3 nucleotides read TGTGCCAGTACTGAGCGGGGTGCCCTCCGGGAGACCCAGTACTTC.

V is TRBV19 and J is TRBJ2-5; unclear D gene. The CDR3 spans 13 residues. Germline V gene sequence: CDR1 LNHDA, CDR2 SQIVND (reference sequence). Trimming pared 5 bases from V and 5 bases from J, leaving 12 bases between. In DNA, the CDR3 is TGTGCCAGTAGTTGGGGTGGGGTTGAGACCCAGTACTTC. Its translation is CASSWGGVETQYF.

This clone has a handful of counts. V and J are TRBV11-2 and TRBJ2-7; 7 bases line up with TRBD1. Germline CDR1 and CDR2: SGHAT and FQNNGV. The CDR3 consists of 15 residues. Losses at the gene ends were 2 bases for V and 2 bases for J; bases not matched to a gene: 6. The CDR3 nucleotides are TGTGCCAGCAGCTTATCGACAGGGAGTCCCTACGAGCAGTACTTC. Translating gives CASSLSTGSPYEQYF.

This chain connects TRBV5-1 to TRBJ1-4; no firm D call. Germline CDR1 is SGHRS and CDR2 is YFSETQ. The CDR3 has 15 amino acids. The ends were cut back, 0 bases at V and 1 base at J, with 7 bases in the middle. The CDR3 DNA sequence: TGCGCCAGCAGCTTGGTGGTCGGAACTAATGAAAAACTGTTTTTT. Protein product: CASSLVVGTNEKLFF.

This clone was recorded only once. This chain links TRBV7-9 with TRBJ2-1; TRBD1 matches 8 bases. Trimming cost V 5 bases and J 8 bases; bases outside gene matches: 14. Germline-derived CDR1 and CDR2 are SEHNR and FQNEAQ (reference sequence). The CDR3 loop spans 16 amino acids. The CDR3 spells CASSTPDRASRDEQFF. CDR3 DNA: TGTGCCAGCAGCACACCGGACAGGGCCTCTAGGGATGAGCAGTTCTTC.

The CDR3 loop reads CASSQALTSYEQYF. The CDR3 DNA is TGTGCCAGCAGCCAAGCCTTAACTAGCTACGAGCAGTACTTC. The V and J genes are TRBV14 and TRBJ2-7; D may be TRBD2 (5 bases). The V gene's germline CDR1 is SGHDN and CDR2 FVKESK. V lost 1 base and J 3 bases, leaving 10 bases between the germline ends. This CDR3 is 14 amino acids long.

The V call is TRBV5-1, the J call TRBJ1-3; tentatively, D is TRBD1 (6 bases). Germline CDR1 and CDR2: SGHRS and YFSETQ. This CDR3 is built from 15 residues. V was trimmed by 0 bases and J by 1 base, leaving 8 bases between them. For the CDR3, the DNA is TGCGCCAGCAGCTTGGGGACAGTTTCTGGAAACACCATATATTTT. Its translation: CASSLGTVSGNTIYF.

This chain joins TRBV9 and TRBJ2-5, with 7 positions matching TRBD1. Germline V gene lookup returns CDR1 SGDLS and CDR2 YYNGEE. With V trimmed by 3 bases and J by 3 bases, 2 bases remained unmatched. CDR3 size: 13 residues. The CDR3 protein is CASSATGEETQYF. The CDR3 DNA reads TGTGCCAGCAGCGCAACAGGGGAAGAGACCCAGTACTTC.

The gene calls are TRBV18 and TRBJ1-2; TRBD1 aligns across 12 bases. The V gene end was trimmed by 6 bases and the J gene end by 4 bases; junction bases not matched to a gene: 6. CDR3 length equals 15 residues. Germline V gives CDR1 KGHSH, CDR2 LQKENI. The CDR3 sequence is CASSLGQGAGYGYTF. CDR3 DNA: TGTGCCAGCTCGCTGGGACAGGGGGCTGGCTATGGCTACACCTTC.

V usage is TRBV5-5 and J usage is TRBJ1-1; D remains unclear. The length of the CDR3 is 14 residues. V shed 0 bases and J shed 2 bases, with 8 bases lying between them. Germline V CDR1 and CDR2: SGHKS, YYEKEE (reference sequence). Written as DNA, the CDR3 is TGTGCCAGCAGCTTGGCTGGTGGAAACACTGAAGCTTTCTTT. Its protein product is CASSLAGGNTEAFF.

This clone was recorded only once. V and J are TRBV2 and TRBJ2-2, with TRBD2 matching over 12 bases. This CDR3 has 20 amino acids. CDR1 SNHLY and CDR2 FYNNEI come from the germline V gene. V lost 2 bases and J lost 1; bases outside the gene matches: 11. The CDR3 bases are TGTGCCAGCAGTGAATCCCTAGCGGGGGGGCTGGTTATGAACACCGGGGAGCTGTTTTTT. It specifies CASSESLAGGLVMNTGELFF.

The genes are TRBV11-2 and TRBJ2-1; TRBD2 might be the D (6 bases). CDR1 SGHAT and CDR2 FQNNGV come from the germline V gene. V was shortened by 5 bases and J by 1 base, with 15 bases between the two germline ends. The CDR3 consists of 16 residues. The CDR3 loop is CASSLLGGFSYNEQFF. As DNA, the CDR3 is TGTGCCAGCAGCCTCCTCGGAGGGTTTTCCTACAATGAGCAGTTCTTC.

This chain joins TRBV6-6 and TRBJ1-1; D ambiguous. CDR1 is MNHNY and CDR2 is SVGAGI in the germline V gene (reference sequence). Trimming pared 4 bases from V and 3 bases from J, leaving 9 bases between. The CDR3 has 13 amino acids. The CDR3 coding sequence is TGTGCCAGCAGTTCCGAGCCGTACACTGAAGCTTTCTTT. Its protein is CASSSEPYTEAFF.

The chain carries TRBV28 and TRBJ2-5, with TRBD1 as a possible D gene (5 bases). CDR1 is MDHEN, CDR2 SYDVKM, per germline. The CDR3 consists of 12 residues. Trimming removed 1 base at V and 6 bases at J, with 6 bases between. In DNA, the CDR3 is TGTGCCAGCAGTTTATCAGGGAAGACCCAGTACTTC. Protein product: CASSLSGKTQYF.

This clone appeared once. V usage is TRBV5-6 and J usage is TRBJ2-1; D may be TRBD1 or TRBD2 (5 bases each). Trimming pared 7 bases from V and 1 base from J, leaving 12 bases between. The CDR3 spans 14 residues. Per germline, CDR1 SGHDT and CDR2 YYEEEE. This chain's CDR3 is CASCVGVSYNEQFF. CDR3 in DNA: TGTGCCAGCTGTGTGGGGGTATCCTACAATGAGCAGTTCTTC. Full variable domain (missing parts from reference TRBV5-6 and TRBJ2-1): DAGVTQSPTHLIKTRGQQVTLRCSPKSGHDTVSWYQQALGQGPQFIFQYYEEEERQRGNFPDRFSGHQFPNYSSELNVNALLLGDSALYLCASCVGVSYNEQFFGPGTRLTVL.

This chain joins TRBV10-3 and TRBJ2-1, with TRBD1 as a possible D gene (7 bases). The CDR3 extends over 15 amino acids. Germline CDR1 is ENHRY and CDR2 is SYGVKD. V lost 4 bases and J lost 7, with 17 bases in between. The CDR3 loop is CAISVSAGGGNEQFF. Written as DNA, the CDR3 is TGTGCCATCAGTGTCAGCGCAGGGGGAGGAAATGAGCAGTTCTTC.

The rearrangement joins TRBV28 to TRBJ1-3; 8 bases agree with TRBD1. The trim removed 5 bases at V and 0 bases at J, leaving 6 bases unmatched. CDR1 MDHEN and CDR2 SYDVKM come from the germline V gene. This CDR3 is 16 amino acids long. The CDR3 bases are TGTGCCAGCAGTCCGGCAGGGGGCCCCTCTGGAAACACCATATATTTT. Translated, it gives CASSPAGGPSGNTIYF. The full variable domain, in which reference TRBV28 and TRBJ1-3 provide the parts outside the CDR3, is DVKVTQSSRYLVKRTGEKVFLECVQDMDHENMFWYRQDPGLGLRLIYFSYDVKMKEKGDIPEGYSVSREKKERFSLILESASTNQTSMYLCASSPAGGPSGNTIYFGEGSWLTVV.